Listed here are 12 T cell receptor beta chains from one sample, sequenced in a study of blood T cell repertoires in COVID-19. Libraries were prepared by immunoSEQ multiplex PCR; TCRdb keeps only in-frame clonotypes and omits some of them. The table lists under 250,000 clones, approximately 80% of them singletons. Sequencing was done on a sample of peripheral blood. The receptors here all came from a woman between 70 and 85 years old with acute or convalescent COVID-19.

The V call is TRBV19, the J call TRBJ1-5, with D unresolved. Per the germline V gene, CDR1 is LNHDA and CDR2 is SQIVND (reference sequence). CDR3 length equals 16 residues. Trimming took off 3 bases at V and 2 bases at J, with 14 bases between the two ends. The DNA for the CDR3 is TGTGCCAGTAGTATCGGCGGGTCACGTGGCAATCAGCCCCAGCATTTT. Protein product: CASSIGGSRGNQPQHF.

The DNA for the CDR3 is TGTGCCAGCAGCCAACAGGGAACCGGGGAGCTGTTTTTT. It yields the protein CASSQQGTGELFF. This sequence joins TRBV4-2 and TRBJ2-2, with D tentatively TRBD1 (5 bases). Germline V gene sequence: CDR1 LGHNA, CDR2 YNFKEQ. The CDR3 sequence is 13 residues long. Trimming removed 2 bases from V and 5 bases from J, with 6 bases in between.

In the case of this clone: It may be a read error: a sequence one base away is much more abundant. The chain combines TRBV7-9 with TRBJ1-2; D not certain. CDR1 and CDR2 from the germline V gene are SEHNR and FQNEAQ (reference sequence). The CDR3 extends over 11 amino acids. V dropped 5 bases and J dropped 4 bases, with 5 bases sitting between them. The CDR3 DNA sequence: TGTGCCAGCAGCGCGGGCTATGGCTACACCTTC. This translates into CASSAGYGYTF.

The V gene is TRBV15, the J gene TRBJ2-7; D not certain. The CDR3 covers 13 residues. Per germline, CDR1 LNHNV and CDR2 YYDKDF (reference sequence). Trimming shortened V by 8 bases and J by 3 bases, and 14 bases separated the two germline ends. The CDR3 DNA reads as TGTGCCACCTCGGAGACTTTCGACTACGAGCAGTACTTC. It codes for CATSETFDYEQYF.

The V and J genes are TRBV3-1 (or the pseudogene TRBV3-2) and TRBJ2-7; D might be TRBD1 (5 bases). The V gene's germline CDR1 is LGHDT and CDR2 YNNKEL (reference sequence). The CDR3 has 15 amino acids. The V end was cut by 0 bases, the J end by 1 base, with 10 bases between. CDR3 nucleotides: TGTGCCAGCAGCCAAGATCCCCCAGGGTCCTACGAGCAGTACTTC. Its translation: CASSQDPPGSYEQYF.

The V gene is TRBV5-1, the J gene TRBJ2-1; 10 bases are shared with TRBD1. Germline CDR1 is SGHRS and CDR2 is YFSETQ. There are 16 residues in the CDR3. The trim removed 0 bases at V and 7 bases at J, leaving 7 bases unmatched. CDR3 sequence: CASSLGAGTGVNEQFF. The CDR3 coding sequence is TGCGCCAGCAGCTTGGGAGCCGGGACAGGGGTGAATGAGCAGTTCTTC.

The chain combines TRBV6-1 with TRBJ1-2; TRBD1 matches at 7 bases. V gave up 2 bases and J gave up 6 bases; unmatched junction bases: 6. From germline, CDR1 is MNHNS and CDR2 SASEGT. The CDR3 is made up of 14 amino acids. The CDR3 DNA is TGTGCCAGCAGTGAACTGGAGGGGGCAGATGGCTACACCTTC. Translating it yields CASSELEGADGYTF.

The V gene is TRBV18, the J gene TRBJ2-7; TRBD1 matches 8 bases. CDR3 length: 16 amino acids. Trimming at V came to 2 bases and at J to 3 bases, leaving 9 bases not matched to a gene. The germline V gene encodes CDR1 KGHSH and CDR2 LQKENI. For the CDR3, the DNA is TGTGCCAGCTCACCAAGGGGACAGGTCTTGGGCTACGAGCAGTACTTC. This codes for CASSPRGQVLGYEQYF.

The rearrangement joins TRBV11-3 to TRBJ2-7; 10 bases agree with TRBD1. This CDR3 has 16 residues. Unmatched junction bases numbered 9, after V lost 5 bases and J lost 2 bases. Germline V lookup: CDR1 SGHNT, CDR2 YENEEA. The CDR3 coding sequence is TGTGCCAGCAGCCCAGGAGCGGGGACAGGGGCCTACGAGCAGTACTTC. Translating gives CASSPGAGTGAYEQYF.

This chain connects TRBV11-2 to TRBJ2-3, with 8 positions matching TRBD2. Germline V gene data show CDR1 as SGHAT and CDR2 as FQNNGV. The CDR3 sequence is 13 residues long. Germline trimming cut 3 bases from V and 8 bases from J; bases unmatched to any gene: 4. The CDR3: CASSLAGGGTQYF. The CDR3 DNA reads as TGTGCCAGCAGCTTGGCGGGGGGTGGTACGCAGTATTTT.

The genes are TRBV28 and TRBJ1-5; a weak D match, TRBD1 (6 bases). This CDR3 is built from 13 residues. Germline V gives CDR1 MDHEN, CDR2 SYDVKM. V was shortened by 5 bases and J by 6 bases, with 11 bases between the two germline ends. The CDR3 DNA reads TGTGCCAGCAGTACAGGGTCGTCTCAGCCCCAGCATTTT. This codes for CASSTGSSQPQHF.

V and J are TRBV3-1 (or the pseudogene TRBV3-2) and TRBJ1-1; TRBD1 matches at 7 bases. Germline trimming cut 4 bases from V and 4 bases from J; bases unmatched to any gene: 6. CDR3 length: 14 amino acids. In germline, CDR1 is LGHDT, CDR2 YNNKEL (reference sequence). In DNA, the CDR3 is TGTGCCAGCAGCCCGGGAGGGGGCGGCACTGAAGCTTTCTTT. The encoded protein is CASSPGGGGTEAFF.